The 21 T cell receptor beta chains in this list originate from one sample, sequenced in a study of yellow fever vaccine responses in identical twins. TCRdb analysed the RT-PCR reads with MiXCR anew, one entry per CDR3 protein. The sample holds approximately 9,600 distinct CDR3 sequences, roughly 85% seen once. This specimen was T cells from blood (PBMCs), unsorted or a sorted subset (not recorded which), taken before or after yellow fever vaccination (not recorded which). The receptors originated from a woman in her late teens or twenties who received the yellow fever vaccine.

The chain combines TRBV6-1 with TRBJ1-1, with D maybe TRBD1 (5 bases). The CDR3 sequence is 14 residues long. The V end was cut by 5 bases, the J end by 0 bases, with 10 bases between. The germline CDR1 and CDR2 sequences are MNHNS and SASEGT. For the CDR3, the DNA is TGTGCCAGCAGTCGGGACCGCTTGAACACTGAAGCTTTCTTT. It specifies CASSRDRLNTEAFF.

This chain links TRBV29-1 with TRBJ2-3; D not resolved. The CDR3 has 13 residues. Trimming cost V 6 bases and J 2 bases, with 12 bases left between them. The germline V gene encodes CDR1 SQVTM and CDR2 ANQGSEA. The CDR3 DNA reads TGCAGCGTCTCCAGCGTAATCACAGATACGCAGTATTTT. Translation gives CSVSSVITDTQYF.

The chain couples TRBV29-1 to TRBJ1-5; D perhaps matches TRBD1 (5 bases). Germline lookup yields CDR1 SQVTM and CDR2 ANQGSEA. The CDR3 has 13 amino acids. Trimming removed 4 bases at V and 0 bases at J, with 7 bases between. The CDR3 reads CSVGQNSNQPQHF. In DNA form, the CDR3 reads TGCAGCGTTGGACAGAATAGCAATCAGCCCCAGCATTTT.

The chain joins TRBV11-2 to TRBJ2-5; TRBD2 might be the D (6 bases). With 3 bases removed from V and 5 bases from J, the gap between germline ends came to 10 bases. The CDR3 spans 13 residues. CDR1 and CDR2 (germline): SGHAT, FQNNGV. The CDR3 here is CASSFRAGETQYF. The CDR3 coding sequence is TGTGCCAGCAGCTTCAGGGCGGGGGAGACCCAGTACTTC. The full variable domain, completed using reference TRBV11-2 and TRBJ2-5, is EAGVAQSPRYKIIEKRQSVAFWCNPISGHATLYWYQQILGQGPKLLIQFQNNGVVDDSQLPKDRFSAERLKGVDSTLKIQPAKLEDSAVYLCASSFRAGETQYFGPGTRLLVL.

V gene TRBV10-3 combines with J gene TRBJ1-6, with unresolved D. This CDR3 contains 18 residues. Germline assignment: CDR1 ENHRY and CDR2 SYGVKD. Trimming shortened V by 3 bases and J by 0 bases, and 15 bases separated the two germline ends. CDR3 DNA sequence: TGTGCCATCAGTGACCCAGATGGTGCGAGCTCCTATAATTCACCCCTCCACTTT. Amino acid sequence: CAISDPDGASSYNSPLHF.

The chain combines TRBV12-3 or TRBV12-4 with TRBJ1-2, with TRBD1 matching 8 bases. The CDR3 sequence is 13 residues long. The V segment lost 3 bases and the J segment 4 bases; nucleotides outside the gene matches: 1. For the CDR3, the DNA is TGTGCCAGCAGTTTCACAGGGGGCTATGGCTACACCTTC. Translated, it gives CASSFTGGYGYTF.

The chain couples TRBV6-1 to TRBJ2-5; perhaps TRBD2 as D (6 bases). Germline loops: CDR1 MNHNS, CDR2 SASEGT. The V gene lost 7 bases and the J gene lost 5 bases, with 14 bases spanning the gap. This CDR3 is built from 13 residues. The CDR3 coding sequence is TGTGCCAGCACCCAAATCGGAGGGGAGACCCAGTACTTC. It translates to CASTQIGGETQYF.

The chain links TRBV6-1 to TRBJ1-2, with TRBD1 identical over 7 bases. Germline values: CDR1 MNHNS, CDR2 SASEGT. The CDR3 spans 13 residues. The V gene end was trimmed by 6 bases and the J gene end by 6 bases; junction bases not matched to a gene: 7. Here the CDR3 reads CASRSGQGDGYTF. CDR3 sequence (DNA): TGTGCCAGCAGGTCCGGGCAGGGGGATGGCTACACCTTC.

The V call is TRBV13, the J call TRBJ1-1, with 7 bases identical to TRBD1. CDR3 length: 15 amino acids. From germline, CDR1 is PRHDT and CDR2 FYEKMQ (reference sequence). V was clipped by 2 bases and J by 2 bases; unmatched bases: 5. CDR3 protein: CASSLQGGFNTEAFF. The CDR3 DNA sequence: TGTGCCAGCAGCTTACAGGGGGGGTTCAACACTGAAGCTTTCTTT.

This clonotype was observed a single time. The chain links TRBV2 to TRBJ2-7; D may be TRBD2 (6 bases). V lost 4 bases to trimming and J lost 5 bases, with 12 bases between them. The CDR3 is made up of 13 amino acids. Germline V lookup: CDR1 SNHLY, CDR2 FYNNEI. The chain's CDR3 is CASSVLGGDEQYF. The CDR3 coding sequence is TGTGCCAGCAGTGTGTTGGGGGGAGACGAGCAGTACTTC.

This CDR3 is CASSVLGQPYEQYF. The CDR3 DNA sequence: TGCGCCAGCAGCGTCCTTGGACAGCCCTACGAGCAGTACTTC. The chain employs TRBV4-3 and TRBJ2-7; a possible D gene is TRBD1 (6 bases). Germline V gene data show CDR1 as LGHNA and CDR2 as YSLEER. The CDR3 is 14 residues long. Trimming stripped 5 bases from V and 2 bases from J, with 13 bases between.

This clonotype was detected only once. The chain combines TRBV7-2 with TRBJ2-2; no reliable D call. The CDR3 length is 13 residues. Germline V gives CDR1 SGHTA, CDR2 FQGNSA. Trimming shortened V by 3 bases and J by 5 bases, and 7 bases separated the two germline ends. In DNA, the CDR3 is TGTGCCAGCAGCTTTATGGTTACCGGGGAGCTGTTTTTT. Protein product: CASSFMVTGELFF. The variable domain in full, completed from reference TRBV7-2 and TRBJ2-2, reads GAGVSQSPSNKVTEKGKDVELRCDPISGHTALYWYRQSLGQGLEFLIYFQGNSAPDKSGLPSDRFSAERTGGSVSTLTIQRTQQEDSAVYLCASSFMVTGELFFGEGSRLTVL.

The chain couples TRBV10-3 to TRBJ1-5; D might be TRBD1 (5 bases). CDR3 length equals 15 residues. Trimming cost V 3 bases and J 1 base, with 10 bases left between them. The germline V gene encodes CDR1 ENHRY and CDR2 SYGVKD. The CDR3 bases are TGTGCCATCAGTGATCAGGGTGGGAGCAATCAGCCCCAGCATTTT. It translates to CAISDQGGSNQPQHF.

V usage is TRBV20-1 and J usage is TRBJ1-6, with 9 bases fitting TRBD1. CDR1 is DFQATT and CDR2 is SNEGSKA in the germline V gene (reference sequence). Trimming cost V 2 bases and J 0 bases; bases outside gene matches: 8. This CDR3 region has 18 residues. The CDR3 here is CSARNTGQGGSYNSPLHF. The DNA for the CDR3 is TGCAGTGCTAGAAATACGGGACAGGGTGGCTCCTATAATTCACCCCTCCACTTT.

The V call is TRBV29-1, the J call TRBJ2-1; no clear D gene. Germline V lookup: CDR1 SQVTM, CDR2 ANQGSEA. The CDR3 loop spans 12 amino acids. V lost 5 bases to trimming and J lost 6 bases, with 11 bases between them. CDR3 coding DNA: TGCAGCGTTCTCGAGGAGCCCAATGAGCAGTTCTTC. It translates to CSVLEEPNEQFF.

V gene TRBV2 combines with J gene TRBJ2-2; D gene uncertain. V gave up 5 bases and J gave up 3 bases, with 7 bases separating them. Germline values: CDR1 SNHLY, CDR2 FYNNEI. The CDR3 runs 13 residues. The CDR3 DNA sequence: TGTGCCAGCAGTCGACTCGACACCGGGGAGCTGTTTTTT. Encoded protein: CASSRLDTGELFF.

The sample holds one count of this clonotype. This chain uses TRBV13 with TRBJ2-3, with D possibly matching TRBD1 (6 bases). The V gene's germline CDR1 is PRHDT and CDR2 FYEKMQ (reference sequence). The V gene lost 6 bases and the J gene lost 5 bases, with 12 bases spanning the gap. The CDR3 covers 13 residues. The CDR3 nucleotides read TGTGCCAGCAGAAGTGGGGGCGTAGATACGCAGTATTTT. It is translated as CASRSGGVDTQYF.

This clonotype was seen just once. The chain couples TRBV11-3 to TRBJ2-2; D unresolved. The CDR3 is 15 amino acids. V shed 1 base and J shed 4 bases, with 10 bases lying between them. The germline V gene has CDR1 SGHNT and CDR2 YENEEA. CDR3 residues: CASSLVNVRTGELFF. The CDR3 nucleotides are TGTGCCAGCAGCTTAGTTAACGTCCGCACCGGGGAGCTGTTTTTT.

The chain couples TRBV5-1 to TRBJ2-1; D ambiguous. V was cut by 7 bases and J by 7 bases, with 18 bases left in between. CDR1 is SGHRS and CDR2 is YFSETQ in the germline V gene. The CDR3 has 14 amino acids. This CDR3 reads CASQDRRSQNEQFF. The CDR3, as DNA: TGCGCCAGCCAAGACCGTCGGTCACAAAATGAGCAGTTCTTC. Complete variable domain (other parts from reference TRBV5-1 and TRBJ2-1): KAGVTQTPRYLIKTRGQQVTLSCSPISGHRSVSWYQQTPGQGLQFLFEYFSETQRNKGNFPGRFSGRQFSNSRSEMNVSTLELGDSALYLCASQDRRSQNEQFFGPGTRLTVL.

The chain employs TRBV12-3 or TRBV12-4 and TRBJ2-3; D not certain. The CDR3 is 13 residues long. V was trimmed by 4 bases and J by 12 bases, leaving 17 bases between them. The CDR3 spells CASSSNSPLSQYF. CDR3 DNA: TGTGCCAGCAGTTCCAACAGTCCGTTATCACAGTATTTT.

The chain combines TRBV2 with TRBJ2-2; D is uncertain. Germline CDR1 and CDR2: SNHLY and FYNNEI. The CDR3 is 13 residues long. V gave up 6 bases and J gave up 4 bases, with 9 bases separating them. CDR3 sequence reads: CASREISTGELFF. CDR3 in DNA: TGTGCCAGCAGGGAGATAAGCACCGGGGAGCTGTTTTTT.